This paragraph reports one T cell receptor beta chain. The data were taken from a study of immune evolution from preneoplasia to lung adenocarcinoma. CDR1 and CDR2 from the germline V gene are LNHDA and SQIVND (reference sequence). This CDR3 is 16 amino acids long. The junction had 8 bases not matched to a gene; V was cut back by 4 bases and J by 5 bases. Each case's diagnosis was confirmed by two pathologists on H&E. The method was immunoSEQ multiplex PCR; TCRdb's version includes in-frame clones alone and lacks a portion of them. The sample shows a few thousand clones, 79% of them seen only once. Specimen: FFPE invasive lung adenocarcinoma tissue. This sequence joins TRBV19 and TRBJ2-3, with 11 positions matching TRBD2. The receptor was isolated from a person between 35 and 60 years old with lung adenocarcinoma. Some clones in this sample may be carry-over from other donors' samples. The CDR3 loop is CASSKQTSGKGDTQYF. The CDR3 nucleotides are TGTGCCAGTAGTAAACAGACTAGCGGGAAAGGAGATACGCAGTATTTT.